The 30 T cell receptor beta chains below were found in one sample sequenced in a study of CD8+ T cells in alopecia areata (dated by TCRdb to the late 2010s). The library was prepared using the immunoSEQ multiplex PCR assay. RNA was extracted from all samples and reverse transcribed into cDNA, which served as template for TCR sequencing. Imported from immuneACCESS, the table was reduced by TCRdb to in-frame sequences with V and J called. These copies leave out some clones; in studies compared against another copy, an unresolved V gene accounts for under half, and the cause of the remainder is not known. This sample comprises about 110,000 clones, around 59% of them detected only once. The top ten clones comprise 20% to 25% of the sample. Material: CD8+ T cells sorted from blood. Receptor source: a human donor in good health.

This chain connects TRBV11-2 to TRBJ2-1, with 10 positions matching TRBD2. The V segment lost 7 bases and the J segment 5 bases; nucleotides outside the gene matches: 8. Germline V gives CDR1 SGHAT, CDR2 FQNNGV. This CDR3 has 15 residues. This CDR3 is CASTRSGGADNEQFF. The DNA for the CDR3 is TGTGCCAGCACCCGGAGCGGGGGGGCCGACAATGAGCAGTTCTTC.

This chain uses TRBV28 with TRBJ2-1; 9 nucleotides agree with TRBD2. In germline, CDR1 is MDHEN, CDR2 SYDVKM. V was clipped by 6 bases and J by 3 bases; unmatched bases: 15. The CDR3 contains 18 residues. The CDR3, as DNA: TGTGCCAGCAGATCCGCCAGCGGCGGGGGGGAAGACTACAATGAGCAGTTCTTC. This encodes CASRSASGGGEDYNEQFF.

This clone was detected only a few times. J is TRBJ2-3 and V is TRBV2, with a possible D match to TRBD2 (5 bases). Per the germline V gene, CDR1 is SNHLY and CDR2 is FYNNEI. The CDR3 length is 16 residues. The V and J ends lost 3 bases and 0 bases respectively, with 13 bases between them. The CDR3 is CASSETLGVSTDTQYF. DNA of the CDR3: TGTGCCAGCAGTGAGACGCTCGGGGTTAGCACAGATACGCAGTATTTT.

The chain has TRBV7-6 and TRBJ2-7, with 12 nucleotides matching TRBD2. CDR3 length equals 16 residues. Trimming took 1 base from V and 6 from J; bases not matched to a gene: 7. CDR1 and CDR2 (germline): SGHVS, FNYEAQ. CDR3 protein: CASSLGASGGATEQYF. In nucleotides, the CDR3 is TGTGCCAGCAGCTTAGGGGCTAGCGGGGGGGCCACCGAGCAGTACTTC.

The chain employs TRBV5-6 and TRBJ2-5; D unresolved. The CDR3 loop spans 15 amino acids. Deletions cut 4 bases from V and 2 bases from J, with 15 bases between. From germline, CDR1 is SGHDT and CDR2 YYEEEE. The CDR3 loop is CASSADSGRQETQYF. The CDR3 DNA follows: TGTGCCAGCAGCGCTGACTCAGGTAGACAAGAGACCCAGTACTTC.

The rearrangement uses TRBV5-1 and TRBJ1-4; weak D call: TRBD1 (6 bases). The germline gives CDR1 SGHRS, CDR2 YFSETQ. CDR3 length: 16 amino acids. The V end was cut by 1 base, the J end by 5 bases, with 15 bases between. Written as DNA, the CDR3 is TGCGCCAGCAGCTTGTTGTCCAGGGGAGAGAATGAAAAACTGTTTTTT. Amino acid sequence: CASSLLSRGENEKLFF.

This clone was seen a single time. This CDR3 is CASSLETSGDYSTDTQYF. CDR3 in DNA: TGTGCCAGCAGCTTGGAGACTAGCGGGGATTATAGCACAGATACGCAGTATTTT. V is TRBV7-2 and J is TRBJ2-3; TRBD2 matches 11 bases. Germline V gene lookup returns CDR1 SGHTA and CDR2 FQGNSA. This CDR3 has 18 residues. With 3 bases clipped from V and 0 bases from J, the junction kept 8 bases outside the gene matches.

The V gene is TRBV4-2, the J gene TRBJ2-5; D not resolved. This CDR3 has 14 amino acids. V lost 0 bases and J 1 base, leaving 6 bases between the germline ends. Germline CDR1 reads LGHNA; CDR2 reads YNFKEQ. CDR3 DNA: TGTGCCAGCAGCCAAGAGCGCTTCCAAGAGACCCAGTACTTC. Amino acids: CASSQERFQETQYF.

This clone was counted only a few times. Germline and junction disagree at one end, which may indicate a read error. The V gene is TRBV5-1, the J gene TRBJ2-7; D is unclear. There are 12 residues in the CDR3. Germline V CDR1 and CDR2: SGHRS, YFSETQ. This chain's CDR3 is CASSSTAYEQYF. CDR3 bases: TGTGCCAGCAGCAGCACCGCCTACGAGCAGTACTTC.

The rearrangement uses TRBV4-2 and TRBJ2-7, with 9 bases matching TRBD1. Trimming took 1 base from V and 5 from J; bases not matched to a gene: 6. Germline CDR1 reads LGHNA; CDR2 reads YNFKEQ. The CDR3 has 15 amino acids. The CDR3 nucleotides read TGTGCCAGCAGCCAAGTGGGGACAGGGTCGGACGAGCAGTACTTC. The encoded protein is CASSQVGTGSDEQYF.

The rearrangement links TRBV9 to TRBJ1-5, with D possibly matching TRBD1 (6 bases). The germline V and J ends were trimmed by 0 bases and 7 bases, with 14 bases remaining between them. The CDR3 is made up of 15 amino acids. Germline assignment: CDR1 SGDLS and CDR2 YYNGEE. The CDR3 nucleotides are TGTGCCAGCAGCGTAGAGGACAGAATTGGGCAGCCCCAGCATTTT. Translating it yields CASSVEDRIGQPQHF. Full variable domain (missing parts from reference TRBV9 and TRBJ1-5): DSGVTQTPKHLITATGQRVTLRCSPRSGDLSVYWYQQSLDQGLQFLIQYYNGEERAKGNILERFSAQQFPDLHSELNLSSLELGDSALYFCASSVEDRIGQPQHFGDGTRLSIL.

This clone was recorded a few times. The genes are TRBV4-1 and TRBJ2-7; D possibly corresponds to TRBD2 (5 bases). V dropped 1 base and J dropped 3 bases, with 10 bases sitting between them. The germline V gene encodes CDR1 MGHRA and CDR2 YSYEKL. The CDR3 sequence is 14 residues long. CDR3 sequence reads: CASSQVPGIYEQYF. The CDR3, as DNA: TGCGCCAGCAGCCAAGTCCCCGGGATCTACGAGCAGTACTTC.

This rearrangement joins TRBV2 to TRBJ1-5, with D possibly TRBD1 on 5 matching bases. Germline CDR1 SNHLY, CDR2 FYNNEI. V dropped 2 bases and J dropped 2 bases, with 10 bases sitting between them. This CDR3 region has 15 residues. DNA for the CDR3: TGTGCCAGCAGTGAATGGGGGGGTGGCAATCAGCCCCAGCATTTT. Translated, it gives CASSEWGGGNQPQHF.

The chain links TRBV2 to TRBJ1-1; D is ambiguous. In germline, CDR1 is SNHLY, CDR2 FYNNEI. V lost 8 bases and J 1 base, leaving 14 bases between the germline ends. There are 14 residues in the CDR3. The CDR3 bases are TGTGCCAGCTTCGCCAACAGTCCGAACACTGAAGCTTTCTTT. This translates into CASFANSPNTEAFF.

The V and J genes are TRBV7-2 and TRBJ1-1; D is undetermined. V lost 1 base and J lost 5, with 14 bases in between. Germline CDR1 is SGHTA and CDR2 is FQGNSA. The CDR3 loop spans 15 amino acids. CDR3 in amino acids: CASSLDALGTTEAFF. CDR3 bases: TGTGCCAGCAGCTTAGATGCCTTGGGTACAACTGAAGCTTTCTTT.

The rearrangement uses TRBV19 and TRBJ1-1; the D is unclear. V lost 4 bases and J 7 bases, leaving 7 bases between the germline ends. CDR1 is LNHDA, CDR2 SQIVND, per germline (reference sequence). The CDR3 runs 11 residues. This chain's CDR3 is CASSNGVEAFF. The CDR3 coding sequence is TGTGCCAGTAGTAACGGGGTTGAAGCTTTCTTT.

The chain couples TRBV2 to TRBJ2-5; unclear D gene. Germline V gives CDR1 SNHLY, CDR2 FYNNEI. This CDR3 spans 16 amino acids. Trimming stripped 1 base from V and 5 bases from J, with 17 bases between. Written as DNA, the CDR3 is TGTGCCAGCAGTGAAGGCAAGACGGGTTACATTGAGACCCAGTACTTC. Translated: CASSEGKTGYIETQYF.

The chain links TRBV28 to TRBJ2-5; 11 positions match TRBD1. The V gene end was trimmed by 6 bases and the J gene end by 5 bases; junction bases not matched to a gene: 8. The CDR3 runs to 15 residues. The germline V gene encodes CDR1 MDHEN and CDR2 SYDVKM. The CDR3 sequence is CASRPRTGGGETQYF. DNA of the CDR3: TGTGCCAGCAGACCCAGGACAGGGGGCGGTGAGACCCAGTACTTC.

In this sample, this clone turned up a few times. J is TRBJ2-1 and V is TRBV19; D may be TRBD1 or TRBD2 (5 bases each). The CDR3 runs 11 residues. V dropped 4 bases and J dropped 8 bases, with 6 bases sitting between them. CDR1 is LNHDA, CDR2 SQIVND, per germline (reference sequence). The CDR3 protein is CASSRGYEQFF. For the CDR3, the DNA is TGTGCCAGTAGTAGGGGGTATGAGCAGTTCTTC. Full variable domain (rest looked up from reference TRBV19 and TRBJ2-1): DGGITQSPKYLFRKEGQNVTLSCEQNLNHDAMYWYRQDPGQGLRLIYYSQIVNDFQKGDIAEGYSVSREKKESFPLTVTSAQKNPTAFYLCASSRGYEQFFGPGTRLTVL.

CDR3 sequence (DNA): TGTGCCAGCAGTTTATTTACAGGGGGCAACGATGGCTACACCTTC. Residues: CASSLFTGGNDGYTF. The chain has TRBV28 and TRBJ1-2; 9 positions agree with TRBD1. Unmatched junction bases numbered 6, after V lost 1 base and J lost 6 bases. The CDR3 sequence is 15 residues long. The germline gives CDR1 MDHEN, CDR2 SYDVKM.

The chain carries TRBV30 and TRBJ1-2, with D unclear. The CDR3 length is 12 residues. Trimming pared 2 bases from V and 5 bases from J, leaving 9 bases between. CDR1 and CDR2 from the germline V gene are GTSNPN and SVGIG (reference sequence). CDR3 loop: CAWSPRGYGYTF. In DNA, the CDR3 is TGTGCCTGGAGTCCTCGCGGGTATGGCTACACCTTC.

This clone was counted a few times. This CDR3 reads CASSLGQVTGELFF. The CDR3 DNA is TGTGCCAGCAGTTTGGGACAGGTCACCGGGGAGCTGTTTTTT. The rearrangement joins TRBV28 to TRBJ2-2, with 8 bases fitting TRBD1. Germline V CDR1 and CDR2: MDHEN, SYDVKM. The CDR3 extends over 14 amino acids. V dropped 3 bases and J dropped 4; count of bases not matched to a gene: 1.

V and J are TRBV28 and TRBJ2-1; the D is unclear. V dropped 1 base and J dropped 4 bases, with 14 bases sitting between them. Germline lookup yields CDR1 MDHEN and CDR2 SYDVKM. The CDR3 spans 16 residues. CDR3 sequence reads: CASSLSARQAYNEQFF. CDR3 DNA sequence: TGTGCCAGCAGTTTATCCGCAAGGCAAGCGTACAATGAGCAGTTCTTC.

The chain combines TRBV6-5 with TRBJ1-1; TRBD1 might be the D (5 bases). This CDR3 is 14 amino acids long. Trimming stripped 0 bases from V and 11 bases from J, with 16 bases between. Germline assignment: CDR1 MNHEY and CDR2 SVGAGI. CDR3 nucleotide sequence: TGTGCCAGCAGTTACTCGATCAATCCCAGGGAGGCTTTCTTT. This gives the protein CASSYSINPREAFF.

V is TRBV5-1 and J is TRBJ2-3; D unresolved. Per the germline V gene, CDR1 is SGHRS and CDR2 is YFSETQ. This CDR3 has 13 residues. The CDR3 loop is CARPGSNTDTQYF. The CDR3 DNA follows: TGCGCGAGGCCAGGCTCGAACACAGATACGCAGTATTTT.

V is TRBV13 and J is TRBJ2-7, with D tentatively TRBD1 (5 bases). The V end lost 1 base, the J end lost 4 bases, and 8 bases lay between the germline ends. There are 13 residues in the CDR3. From germline, CDR1 is PRHDT and CDR2 FYEKMQ (reference sequence). This CDR3 is CASSLVTAYEQYF. The CDR3 DNA is TGTGCCAGCAGCTTAGTGACAGCTTACGAGCAGTACTTC.

This clone has a handful of counts. This chain joins TRBV13 and TRBJ2-5; unclear D gene. CDR3 length equals 16 residues. Trimming removed 4 bases from V and 1 base from J, with 16 bases in between. Germline V gene sequence: CDR1 PRHDT, CDR2 FYEKMQ (reference sequence). CDR3 sequence: CASSSSERRTQETQYF. For the CDR3, the DNA is TGTGCCAGCAGCTCCAGCGAACGACGGACCCAAGAGACCCAGTACTTC.

The sample holds a few counts of this clone. The rearrangement joins TRBV15 to TRBJ2-1; D remains unclear. This CDR3 comprises 15 residues. The ends were cut back, 1 base at V and 5 bases at J, with 12 bases in the middle. CDR1 and CDR2 from the germline V gene are LNHNV and YYDKDF (reference sequence). CDR3 sequence (DNA): TGTGCCACCAGCAGAGCCCAGCCCAATGACAATGAGCAGTTCTTC. Amino acids: CATSRAQPNDNEQFF.

The chain uses TRBV2 and TRBJ2-3; 8 bases map to TRBD2. The CDR3 is 12 residues long. The germline CDR1 and CDR2 sequences are SNHLY and FYNNEI. V shed 8 bases and J 5 bases; nucleotides not matched to a gene: 3. The DNA of the CDR3 is TGTGCCAGCGAACTAGCGGAAGATACGCAGTATTTT. As protein: CASELAEDTQYF.

V usage is TRBV27 and J usage is TRBJ1-1; tentatively, D is TRBD1 (5 bases). Germline V CDR1 and CDR2: MNHEY, SMNVEV (reference sequence). V was trimmed by 6 bases and J by 0 bases, leaving 8 bases between them. The CDR3 extends over 13 amino acids. DNA of the CDR3: TGTGCCAGCAGCCAGACAGTGAACACTGAAGCTTTCTTT. Protein: CASSQTVNTEAFF.